This entry lists 18 T cell receptor beta chains sequenced from one sample in a study of shared clonotypes between healthy human individuals. The repertoire was sequenced with immunoSEQ multiplex PCR; TCRdb's copy has only in-frame clones and lacks some. The table has roughly 650,000 clones, about 97% seen once; the top ten hold approximately 0.057%. Sequenced sample: naive CD4+ T cells sorted from blood. Subset in this sample: CD45RA+ positively selected. Receptor source: a woman aged 30 to 39 in good health.

The J gene is TRBJ2-1, the V gene TRBV28; a weak D match, TRBD1 (7 bases). CDR1 is MDHEN, CDR2 SYDVKM, per germline. The CDR3 covers 14 residues. V was shortened by 1 base and J by 9 bases, with 13 bases between the two germline ends. The CDR3 reads CASSLSPRGAEQFF. CDR3 DNA sequence: TGTGCCAGCAGTTTATCCCCCAGGGGGGCTGAGCAGTTCTTC.

This clone occurred once. This chain uses TRBV18 with TRBJ1-3; D call uncertain. The germline CDR1 and CDR2 sequences are KGHSH and LQKENI. Between the trimmed V and J ends, which lost 2 bases and 0 bases, there was a span of 11 bases. This CDR3 has 16 amino acids. The CDR3 sequence is CASSPTATSSGNTIYF. CDR3 nucleotides: TGTGCCAGCTCACCAACCGCCACGAGCTCTGGAAACACCATATATTTT.

This clone was observed once. The rearrangement joins TRBV7-9 to TRBJ2-2, with D possibly TRBD1 on 5 matching bases. The V gene's germline CDR1 is SEHNR and CDR2 FQNEAQ (reference sequence). This CDR3 contains 14 residues. Trimming pared 7 bases from V and 1 base from J, leaving 10 bases between. CDR3 coding DNA: TGTGCCAGCAACCGACAGTGGAACACCGGGGAGCTGTTTTTT. Translating it yields CASNRQWNTGELFF.

The chain links TRBV6-1 to TRBJ1-1, with 9 bases lining up with TRBD1. Germline CDR1 reads MNHNS; CDR2 reads SASEGT. This CDR3 contains 13 residues. V dropped 6 bases and J dropped 1; count of bases not matched to a gene: 0. CDR3: CASRQGANTEAFF. The CDR3 DNA follows: TGTGCCAGCAGACAGGGGGCGAACACTGAAGCTTTCTTT.

The V and J genes are TRBV27 and TRBJ1-2, with D tentatively TRBD1 (5 bases). Per germline, CDR1 MNHEY and CDR2 SMNVEV (reference sequence). The germline V and J ends were trimmed by 6 bases and 0 bases, with 14 bases remaining between them. The CDR3 covers 15 residues. The CDR3 sequence: CASRYTGDPNYGYTF. CDR3 nucleotides: TGTGCCAGCAGATATACAGGAGATCCTAACTATGGCTACACCTTC.

The genes are TRBV6-1 and TRBJ1-5, with D unresolved. The germline gives CDR1 MNHNS, CDR2 SASEGT. Trimming removed 3 bases at V and 1 base at J, with 4 bases between. The CDR3 is made up of 13 amino acids. The CDR3 sequence is CASSDQSNQPQHF. The DNA of the CDR3 is TGTGCCAGCAGTGATCAGAGCAATCAGCCCCAGCATTTT.

The chain has TRBV5-8 and TRBJ2-1; 14 bases fit TRBD2. CDR1 is SGHTS and CDR2 is YDEGEE in the germline V gene. This CDR3 has 15 residues. J lost 9 bases, V lost 4 bases, and 6 bases had no gene match. The CDR3 loop is CASSLRLAGGPEQFF. CDR3 in DNA: TGTGCCAGCAGCCTGAGACTAGCGGGAGGGCCTGAGCAGTTCTTC. Looking up the rest from reference TRBV5-8 and TRBJ2-1 gives the full variable domain: EAGVTQSPTHLIKTRGQQATLRCSPISGHTSVYWYQQALGLGLQFLLWYDEGEERNRGNFPPRFSGRQFPNYSSELNVNALELEDSALYLCASSLRLAGGPEQFFGPGTRLTVL.

This chain joins TRBV2 and TRBJ1-1; D possibly corresponds to TRBD1 (5 bases). V was trimmed by 3 bases and J by 5 bases, leaving 19 bases between them. Germline assignment: CDR1 SNHLY and CDR2 FYNNEI. The CDR3 is made up of 16 amino acids. The CDR3 DNA reads TGTGCCAGCAGTGACCGACACCTAAGGGGAGGAACTGAAGCTTTCTTT. Translated: CASSDRHLRGGTEAFF.

The gene calls are TRBV6-5 and TRBJ2-1; no reliable D call. Trimming took off 7 bases at V and 0 bases at J, with 13 bases between the two ends. The CDR3 has 15 amino acids. Germline CDR1 and CDR2: MNHEY and SVGAGI. The CDR3 loop reads CASNLREDSYNEQFF. The CDR3 DNA follows: TGTGCCAGCAACCTACGCGAGGACTCCTACAATGAGCAGTTCTTC.

The chain couples TRBV28 to TRBJ2-3; D is unresolved. The CDR3 has 15 residues. The V gene's germline CDR1 is MDHEN and CDR2 SYDVKM. V lost 6 bases to trimming and J lost 2 bases, with 15 bases between them. DNA of the CDR3: TGTGCCAGCAGCCCCCCCTCTGACTCCACAGATACGCAGTATTTT. Translating it yields CASSPPSDSTDTQYF.

The chain couples TRBV10-3 to TRBJ2-2, with D maybe TRBD2 (6 bases). V was clipped by 0 bases and J by 5 bases, with 10 bases between them. The CDR3 is 15 amino acids. Germline CDR1 and CDR2: ENHRY and SYGVKD. This CDR3 reads CAISESVAETGELFF. In DNA form, the CDR3 reads TGTGCCATCAGTGAGTCGGTAGCGGAGACCGGGGAGCTGTTTTTT.

This chain's CDR3 is CASSGTGQVVEQYF. CDR3 DNA: TGTGCCAGCTCCGGGACAGGTCAAGTCGTCGAGCAGTACTTC. The J gene is TRBJ2-7, the V gene TRBV5-5, with 8 nucleotides matching TRBD1. The J segment lost 6 bases and the V segment lost 7 bases, leaving 12 bases of the junction unmatched. This CDR3 is 14 amino acids long. Per germline, CDR1 SGHKS and CDR2 YYEKEE (reference sequence).

This clone was seen just once. V and J are TRBV28 and TRBJ2-1, with 7 bases fitting TRBD1. V dropped 4 bases and J dropped 9; count of bases not matched to a gene: 12. The CDR3 is 15 residues long. Looked up from germline, CDR1 is MDHEN and CDR2 is SYDVKM. The CDR3 sequence is CASSSSGTAPGEQFF. The CDR3 DNA is TGTGCCAGCAGTTCGTCCGGGACAGCGCCCGGTGAGCAGTTCTTC.

Here the CDR3 DNA reads TGTGCCAGCAGTGTGCAGGTTAACACTGAAGCTTTCTTT. Its translation: CASSVQVNTEAFF. The rearrangement links TRBV6-1 to TRBJ1-1; D gene ambiguous. Trimming removed 4 bases from V and 2 bases from J, with 8 bases in between. The CDR3 is 13 residues long. Germline CDR1 reads MNHNS; CDR2 reads SASEGT.

V is TRBV4-1 and J is TRBJ1-1; a weak D match, TRBD1 (6 bases). Germline values: CDR1 MGHRA, CDR2 YSYEKL. This CDR3 contains 14 residues. Trimming took off 4 bases at V and 3 bases at J, with 12 bases between the two ends. CDR3 DNA sequence: TGCGCCAGCAGCCGCTGGAACAGGGACACTGAAGCTTTCTTT. Protein: CASSRWNRDTEAFF.

This chain uses TRBV5-5 with TRBJ2-1; 9 bases agree with TRBD2. The junction had 5 bases not matched to a gene; V was cut back by 1 base and J by 3 bases. The CDR3 consists of 16 residues. Looked up from germline, CDR1 is SGHKS and CDR2 is YYEKEE (reference sequence). CDR3 residues: CASSLRREGLYNEQFF. The CDR3 nucleotides are TGTGCCAGCAGCTTGAGGCGGGAGGGCCTCTACAATGAGCAGTTCTTC.

The V gene is TRBV6-1, the J gene TRBJ2-1, with 7 positions matching TRBD1. The CDR3 extends over 15 amino acids. Germline values: CDR1 MNHNS, CDR2 SASEGT. V trimming: 2 bases; J trimming: 9 bases; junction bases outside the gene matches: 10. The DNA of the CDR3 is TGTGCCAGCAGTGAACCCGGGACAGCGGTACCTGAGCAGTTCTTC. Translated: CASSEPGTAVPEQFF.

As concerns this clone: Additional DNA sequences in this sample encode the identical CDR3. This chain links TRBV28 with TRBJ1-5; D is ambiguous. The CDR3 covers 12 residues. Per germline, CDR1 MDHEN and CDR2 SYDVKM. Trimming left V 2 bases short and J 6 bases short, with 5 bases between. The CDR3 DNA reads TGTGCCAGCAGTTTACTTGGTCAGCCCCAGCATTTT. Its protein is CASSLLGQPQHF.